This TCR beta chain was captured by sequencing in a study of T cell responses to AZD1222 COVID-19 vaccine. General study findings and limits: The donor group comprised mostly white British people and more females; the analysis possibly underestimated clonal diversity.

Method: immunoSEQ multiplex PCR; TCRdb's copy keeps in-frame clones and lacks some. The sample lists roughly 56,000 clones; 80% to 90% were seen once. The CDR3 extends over 11 amino acids. Germline V gene sequence: CDR1 SGHAT, CDR2 FQDESV (reference sequence). Trimming took off 4 bases at V and 7 bases at J, with 4 bases between the two ends. Remarks on this clone: Its antigen remains unidentified.

The sample was peripheral blood, taken on day 0 of AZD1222 vaccination. The TCR sequence derives from an adult in good health. The chain joins TRBV11-1 to TRBJ2-2; unclear D gene. CDR3 nucleotide sequence: TGTGCCAGCAGCTCGGTCGGGGAGCTGTTTTTT. It encodes CASSSVGELFF.